The 14 T cell receptor beta chains reported below all come from one sample, sequenced in a study of shared clonotypes between healthy human individuals. Sequencing was performed with immunoSEQ multiplex PCR; in TCRdb, only in-frame clones are kept and a portion is missing. The sample has around 1.5 million clones, around 98% seen once. Sequencing was done on a sample of naive CD4+ T cells sorted from blood. The subset: CD45RA+ positively selected. These receptors all come from a man aged 25-45 years in good health.

This clone has only one observation. The chain carries TRBV18 and TRBJ2-5; D might be TRBD1 (7 bases). The CDR3 covers 15 residues. V was clipped by 2 bases and J by 7 bases, with 17 bases between them. Per the germline V gene, CDR1 is KGHSH and CDR2 is LQKENI. CDR3 sequence reads: CASSPYRGMEGTQYF. The DNA for the CDR3 is TGTGCCAGCTCACCATACAGGGGCATGGAGGGGACCCAGTACTTC.

V is TRBV7-2 and J is TRBJ2-1; tentatively, D is TRBD2 (5 bases). Between the trimmed V and J ends, which lost 2 bases and 2 bases, there was a span of 7 bases. Germline CDR1 SGHTA, CDR2 FQGNSA. This CDR3 has 14 residues. CDR3 coding DNA: TGTGCCAGCAGCTTAACCGGGACCTACAATGAGCAGTTCTTC. Translation: CASSLTGTYNEQFF. The complete variable domain, with remaining parts taken from reference TRBV7-2 and TRBJ2-1, reads GAGVSQSPSNKVTEKGKDVELRCDPISGHTALYWYRQSLGQGLEFLIYFQGNSAPDKSGLPSDRFSAERTGGSVSTLTIQRTQQEDSAVYLCASSLTGTYNEQFFGPGTRLTVL.

V and J are TRBV5-4 and TRBJ2-6, with D hard to call. This CDR3 spans 15 amino acids. V was pared by 6 bases and J by 2 bases, with 12 bases between. CDR1 SGHNT and CDR2 YYREEE come from the germline V gene (reference sequence). The CDR3 DNA reads as TGTGCCAGCACCCCGTTGAAGCCTGGGGCCAACGTCCTGACTTTC. Encoded protein: CASTPLKPGANVLTF.

The chain is built from TRBV7-9 and TRBJ1-5; 7 positions agree with TRBD1. The CDR3 extends over 16 amino acids. Germline V CDR1 and CDR2: SEHNR, FQNEAQ (reference sequence). J lost 0 bases, V lost 4 bases, and 6 bases had no gene match. This CDR3 is CASSSYRGGSNQPQHF. The CDR3 DNA reads TGTGCCAGCAGCTCCTACAGGGGAGGTAGCAATCAGCCCCAGCATTTT.

The chain joins TRBV9 to TRBJ2-7; 9 bases are a match to TRBD2. This CDR3 is built from 15 residues. The J segment lost 5 bases and the V segment lost 0 bases, leaving 6 bases of the junction unmatched. Germline assignment: CDR1 SGDLS and CDR2 YYNGEE. DNA for the CDR3: TGTGCCAGCAGCGTAGGGGCTAGCGGGATGAACGAGCAGTACTTC. Amino acids: CASSVGASGMNEQYF.

The genes are TRBV11-2 and TRBJ1-1, with D tentatively TRBD1 (6 bases). V was clipped by 4 bases and J by 1 base, with 13 bases between them. The V gene's germline CDR1 is SGHAT and CDR2 FQNNGV. CDR3 length equals 15 residues. This chain's CDR3 is CASSSPRTANTEAFF. CDR3 sequence (DNA): TGTGCCAGCAGCTCTCCGAGGACAGCGAACACTGAAGCTTTCTTT.

This clone has only one observation. The chain has TRBV27 and TRBJ2-1; 13 nucleotides agree with TRBD2. V dropped 8 bases and J dropped 10; count of bases not matched to a gene: 8. CDR1 and CDR2 from the germline V gene are MNHEY and SMNVEV (reference sequence). The CDR3 covers 14 residues. The CDR3 is CASGLAGERKEQFF. The CDR3 DNA is TGTGCCAGCGGACTAGCGGGAGAGCGGAAGGAGCAGTTCTTC.

This sequence joins TRBV5-8 and TRBJ2-7, with TRBD2 identical over 10 bases. With V trimmed by 1 base and J by 2 bases, 9 bases remained unmatched. The germline CDR1 and CDR2 sequences are SGHTS and YDEGEE. The CDR3 is made up of 17 amino acids. The CDR3 sequence: CASSLTWTSGYPYEQYF. CDR3 coding DNA: TGTGCCAGCAGCTTGACTTGGACTAGCGGTTATCCCTACGAGCAGTACTTC.

To note about this clone: Compared with germline, one end of the junction differs, possibly owing to a read error. The genes are TRBV7-3 and TRBJ2-1; TRBD2 matches at 14 bases. Germline loops: CDR1 SGHTA, CDR2 FQGTGA. This CDR3 spans 19 amino acids. CDR3 residues: CASSITVGLAGEVGNEQFF. The CDR3 DNA is TGTGCCAGCAGCATAACTGTGGGACTAGCGGGAGAGGTGGGCAATGAGCAGTTCTTC.

The chain links TRBV18 to TRBJ2-1; TRBD2 matches 7 bases. V dropped 2 bases and J dropped 6; count of bases not matched to a gene: 7. Germline V CDR1 and CDR2: KGHSH, LQKENI. The CDR3 is 15 residues long. The CDR3 spells CASSPGAGSRNEQFF. The CDR3 coding sequence is TGTGCCAGCTCACCAGGAGCGGGATCACGCAATGAGCAGTTCTTC.

The V and J genes are TRBV5-1 and TRBJ1-5; D is unclear. Germline values: CDR1 SGHRS, CDR2 YFSETQ. This CDR3 region has 13 residues. V shed 0 bases and J shed 8 bases, with 9 bases lying between them. This CDR3 is CASSLGSNEPQHF. The CDR3 nucleotides are TGCGCCAGCAGCTTGGGCAGTAACGAGCCCCAGCATTTT.

The chain recombines TRBV30 with TRBJ2-7; a weak D match, TRBD2 (7 bases). CDR3 size: 16 residues. V was cut by 4 bases and J by 0 bases, with 19 bases left in between. In germline, CDR1 is GTSNPN, CDR2 SVGIG (reference sequence). The CDR3 loop is CAWTQRGDYLSYEQYF. The CDR3 region has the DNA TGTGCCTGGACCCAAAGGGGGGACTACCTCTCCTACGAGCAGTACTTC.

The rearrangement links TRBV27 to TRBJ2-3; possibly TRBD2 for D (5 bases). Germline-derived CDR1 and CDR2 are MNHEY and SMNVEV (reference sequence). The CDR3 runs to 14 residues. V gave up 8 bases and J gave up 2 bases, with 14 bases separating them. The CDR3 reads CASWRLAPTDTQYF. DNA of the CDR3: TGTGCCAGCTGGCGGCTAGCCCCCACAGATACGCAGTATTTT.

The chain employs TRBV4-2 and TRBJ2-3; 15 nucleotides line up with TRBD2. The length of the CDR3 is 20 residues. Germline CDR1 is LGHNA and CDR2 is YNFKEQ. The V gene end was trimmed by 3 bases and the J gene end by 2 bases; junction bases not matched to a gene: 12. CDR3 sequence (DNA): TGTGCCAGCAGCCAGGACGGGACTAGCGGGAGGACGGGGCTCACAGATACGCAGTATTTT. Protein product: CASSQDGTSGRTGLTDTQYF.